The clone carrying this T cell receptor beta chain appeared a single time. Antigen: not known. Germline V gives CDR1 PRHDT, CDR2 FYEKMQ (reference sequence). The CDR3 is 13 residues long. The ends lost 4 bases at V and 11 bases at J; junction bases unmatched: 5. This sample stems from a study of cytomegalovirus exposure and HLA in healthy donors. Study findings and constraints: Most TCRs appeared rarely, but some public TCRs recurred in many donors. Reports credit the classifier with highly specific, highly sensitive diagnosis of cytomegalovirus status.

Produced via immunoSEQ multiplex PCR; TCRdb's table is partial and in-frame only. The table lists about 310,000 clones, 88% of them singletons. The TCR was taken from a man aged 25 to 40 in good health and CMV-seronegative. The chain combines TRBV13 with TRBJ2-3, with TRBD2 matching 11 bases. Input material: PBMCs. CDR3 in amino acids: CASSSLAGDEQYF. Written as DNA, the CDR3 is TGTGCCAGCAGCTCACTAGCGGGGGATGAGCAGTATTTT. The entire variable domain, with the rest obtained from reference TRBV13 and TRBJ2-3, is as follows: AAGVIQSPRHLIKEKRETATLKCYPIPRHDTVYWYQQGPGQDPQFLISFYEKMQSDKGSIPDRFSAQQFSDYHSELNMSSLELGDSALYFCASSSLAGDEQYFGPGTRLTVL.